This T cell receptor beta chain was observed in a study of cytomegalovirus exposure and HLA in healthy donors. General study findings and limits: The classifier was said to identify cytomegalovirus status with high specificity and sensitivity.

The primer mix had 60 Vbeta and 13 Jbeta primers. The repertoire was sequenced with immunoSEQ multiplex PCR; TCRdb's copy has only in-frame clones and lacks some. This sample has roughly 110,000 clones; 77% occur once, and the top ten carry more than 4%. The germline V gene has CDR1 MNHNS and CDR2 SASEGT. This CDR3 has 19 residues. As for this clone: Its antigen is not known.

This receptor was taken from a male donor in good health and CMV-seronegative. Sequencing was performed on PBMCs. V usage is TRBV6-1 and J usage is TRBJ2-5; D possibly corresponds to TRBD2 (6 bases). The last part of the DNA fits TRBJ2-7 better; the J call may be wrong. The CDR3 loop is CASSEGRTTSKPRPYEQYF. CDR3 bases: TGTGCCAGCAGTGAAGGAAGGACCACTAGCAAACCCCGACCTTACGAGCAGTACTTC.